This TCR beta chain comes out of a study of cytomegalovirus exposure and HLA in healthy donors (dated by TCRdb to the late 2010s). A note on the overall study: An earlier analysis of roughly 570 of the donors reported over 250 Gb of sequence data and 117 million unique TCR beta sequences obtained from about 180 million T cells. Using immunosequencing, the study profiled T cell repertoires from 550 to 750 subjects and related those repertoires to cytomegalovirus serostatus. Rather than using new phenotypic data, the later analysis identified candidate immune exposures from TCR beta sequences and from how often those sequences occurred across donors. An earlier analysis of 587 of the donors applied high-throughput TCR beta sequencing to assess whether each TCR beta V gene segment acted as functional or pseudogenic. A later analysis re-analyzed previously published TCR beta repertoires from 666 donors and added high-resolution HLA genotyping to study TCR occurrence patterns. The aim of the study was to test whether cataloging public T cell receptors could identify signatures of past pathogen exposure. All discovery cohort repertoires had been generated using a single sequencing platform. An early release covering roughly 580 HLA-typed donors comprised approximately 300 gigabases of sequencing data and around 80 million unique TCR sequences. Among about 390 genotyped donors of the cohort, an average of about 240,000 unique TCR beta nucleotide sequences were sequenced per donor, 15% to 20% of them non-productive. Roughly five DR-DQ haplotypes were handled as single units for association and clustering, since linkage in the cohort was strong. A later genetic analysis took genome-wide SNP genotypes for about three fifths of the roughly 700 donors and used that subset as a discovery cohort. Alongside the repertoire data, information on donor age, sex, ethnicity and CMV serostatus was compiled. Typing coverage varied by locus: roughly 620-640 donors for A, B, C, DRB1 and DQB1; about 520 for DQA1; some 610 for DPA1; fewer than 480 for DPB1. To predict cytomegalovirus infection status, the study combined high-throughput TCR immunosequencing, statistical association of individual TCRs with disease status, and machine learning. A separate validation cohort of more than 100 different subjects was used in addition to the roughly 700-subject first cohort. HLA typing included class I and class II loci at four-digit resolution. Among the approximately 430 genotyped donors, around 81% belonged to the genetic ancestry cluster associated with self-reported Caucasian donors.

The cohort was made up of about 610 healthy bone marrow donors. Cohort members were all nominally healthy when sampled, although unrecorded immune exposures were likely present. The donor was CMV seropositive and belonged to the group of some 290 seropositive cohort members. A peripheral blood sample was provided by each donor, and peripheral blood mononuclear cells were used for TCR beta sequencing. Genomic DNA extraction from the blood cell samples was performed with the Qiagen DNeasy Blood Extraction Kit. The CDR3 sequence holds 15 residues, the cysteine and phenylalanine included. Only the CDR3 DNA is retained, 45 bases long and in frame from the first base. Relative to germline, V is 1 base shorter and J is 0 bases shorter, with 6 bases between their ends. The germline V gene (reference sequence) sets CDR1 to SEHNR and CDR2 to FQNEAQ. The receptor library was made with the immunoSEQ multiplex PCR assay. For the multiplex PCR, a mixture combining 60 forward primers for TCR Vbeta segments and 13 reverse primers for TCR Jbeta segments was used. A multiplex PCR assay on genomic DNA amplified the CDR3 region of rearranged TCR beta genes. Amplified TCR beta libraries were sequenced as 87-base-pair reads on the Illumina HiSeq System. The original methods were these. A later analysis tallied about 77 million unique TCR beta chains across the 666 repertoires, and approximately 9.9 million of those chains were shared by two or more donors. Raw reads were error-corrected and collapsed into unique sequences with a nearest-neighbor algorithm that merged closely related sequences to remove PCR and sequencing errors. CDR3 sequences were aligned to IMGT reference sequences to assign V, D and J gene segments. Each retained sequence needed at least a six-nucleotide match to both a V gene segment and a J gene segment. A rearrangement counted as productive if the CDR3 had no stop codons and remained in frame with V and J, and every other rearrangement counted as non-productive. CDR3 was defined according to IMGT convention as the region running from the second conserved V-encoded cysteine to the conserved J-encoded phenylalanine. In an earlier analysis of just under 600 of the donors, sequences lacking an unambiguous match to a single V gene segment were excluded. In an earlier analysis of 450 to 700 of the donors, V segments were called functional above 56.7% productive rearrangements and were called segregating when the between-donor standard deviation exceeded 5%. A statistical classification framework was built for diagnosing cytomegalovirus status from the catalog of TCR beta chain sequences. In a later analysis, TCR nucleotide sequences were compared against IMGT/GENE-DB human TR gene sequences so that V and J genes could be assigned. Using the TCRdist pipeline, a later analysis assigned CDR3 sequences along with most-parsimonious VDJ recombination scenarios. In a later analysis, each TCR beta chain was defined by its CDR3 amino acid sequence together with its V-gene family, and reads lacking a unique V-gene family were excluded. In a later analysis, approximately 590 highly shared, low-generation-probability nucleotide sequences were removed to address suspected cross-contamination and a sequencing artifact. In a later analysis, a clonal expansion index was calculated for each public chain from normalized within-repertoire ranks of inferred template counts. In a later analysis, generation probabilities were computed using a VDJ recombination model fitted to out-of-frame rearrangements, and the results were checked against IGoR. In a later analysis, TCR-TCR, TCR-HLA and TCR-CMV co-occurrence was scored with hypergeometric tests, and a repertoire-size bias correction was applied to TCR pairs. False discovery rates were estimated in a later analysis by permuting HLA or CMV assignments 20 times. In a later analysis, co-occurring TCRs were grouped with DBSCAN, and TCRdist sequence similarity was added when clustering was performed within HLA-allele-positive subsets. Co-occurrence clustering excluded repertoires with fewer than 30,000 or more than 120,000 public chains, plus five with anomalous nucleotide sharing. Held by TCRdb, this immuneACCESS table contains in-frame sequences only and omits some clones. Under half of the omission traces to an unresolved V gene where checked; the cause of the rest is unknown. That table supplies the V and J calls and clone size; D and trimming were determined from the DNA. This sample comprises 240,000 or so clones, about four fifths of them detected only once. Of the sample, 5.4% falls within the top ten clones.

This clone was recorded only once. Its antigen specificity is not known. Per-base qualities were not stored, and no clone one base away is much larger. Overall study outcomes, separate from this receptor: This cohort had only TCR beta chains sequenced, and the lack of alpha or paired-chain data limited which features could be detected. Linkage disequilibrium might explain the correlated functional status among segregating V segments, but an unknown experimental factor could not be ruled out. In an earlier analysis of under 600 of the donors, most TCR beta V segments were observed in productive rearrangements about 87% or about 30% of the time, broadly matching IMGT annotations. While some public TCRs were present in many individuals, most TCR sequences turned up only very rarely across donors. The 87-base-pair reads could not distinguish some IMGT-functional V segments, including TRBV6-2 and TRBV6-3, so those segments were excluded. V-gene and J-gene trimming of TCR beta chains was associated with a missense DCLRE1C variant in a later genetic analysis, and the association was replicated in an independent cohort. A further reported finding was that TCR beta sequences accurately predicted the HLA-A and HLA-B alleles for most subjects in the first cohort. In a later analysis, most CMV-associated TCR beta chains were found to appear HLA-restricted, with HLA associations seemingly driven largely by CMV exposure. The authors suggested that the approach could potentially be generalized to other disease states and immunological phenotypes. The classifier was reported to diagnose cytomegalovirus status with high specificity and sensitivity in both the original cohort and the validation cohort. Over 15 rarely observed V segments, including chromosome 9 orphons, were excluded from the earlier analysis of a few hundred of the donors because counts were too low. At a false discovery rate of 0.05, a later analysis linked 16,951 TCR beta sequences to specific HLA alleles. In a later analysis, HLA-associated TCR beta chains were found to be more clonally expanded and to have lower generation probabilities than equally common non-associated chains. In vitro tests confirmed that three of the cytomegalovirus-associated TCR beta chains recognize cytomegalovirus antigens. The study gave a list of roughly 150 TCR beta chains associated with cytomegalovirus. The only immune exposure information available for the cohort was CMV serostatus. A cluster of highly shared sequence variants was judged likely to represent a technical artifact of the sequencing pipeline. Compared with the approximately 600-donor mean, donors in an Asian-associated ancestry cluster had fewer N-insertions in productive TCRs, according to a later genetic analysis. HLA typing was unavailable for some donors at each locus, so association tests used only the typed subset. Several of the top co-occurrence clusters appeared to be linked to parvovirus B19, influenza, CMV and Epstein-Barr virus, according to a later analysis. The presence/absence analyses assumed that sequencing depth was roughly uniform across donors, and that assumption may not be true. Assigning TCR associations to individual alleles was difficult when HLA alleles, especially DR and DQ, strongly co-occurred. A later analysis found that TCR association rates varied across HLA loci, with DRB1 alleles showing the most associated TCRs and HLA-C alleles the fewest.

The sample comprised PBMCs. This chain joins TRBV7-9 to TRBJ1-4, with a weak D call of TRBD1 (6 bases match). This receptor was obtained from a woman in her forties in good health and CMV-seropositive. The DNA sequence follows: TGTGCCAGCAGCTTAGGGACAGCAACTAATGAAAAACTGTTTTTT. It translates to CASSLGTATNEKLFF.